These T cell receptor beta chains were read from a single sample in a study of T-cell memory formation after mild COVID-19. TCRdb analysed the 5' RACE reads with MiXCR anew, one entry per CDR3 protein. Of hundreds of thousands of distinct CDR3 sequences listed, 15% were seen once; the top ten hold around 2%. Input material: PBMCs or a T cell subset sorted from them (not recorded which). Receptor source: an adult woman who had mild COVID-19 (a few samples of this study predate the infection). Cell type and time point are not known. Both conserved end residues are trimmed from each CDR3.

J,length,V,CDR3
TRBJ2-3,13,TRBV4-2,ASSHGLAGPDTQY
TRBJ2-4,14,TRBV20-1,SAENYRGMAKNIQY
TRBJ2-7,12,TRBV7-2,ASSLGPTNYEQY
TRBJ2-5,12,TRBV18,ASSPSQGKETQY
TRBJ2-3,14,TRBV9,ASSLTTYSSTDTQY
TRBJ2-1,13,TRBV5-1,ASSLRLPDYNEQF
TRBJ1-6,15,TRBV20-1,SARDLSRAWRNSPLH
TRBJ1-4,15,TRBV6-6,ASHFSSGGWENEKLF
TRBJ2-3,15,TRBV27,ASSLYQTGTGADTQY
TRBJ2-1,13,TRBV7-2,ASSADQGTYNEQF
TRBJ2-7,14,TRBV5-1,ASSLAPAPSSYEQY
TRBJ2-7,16,TRBV7-9,ASSPPAGGLRNPYEQY
TRBJ2-7,14,TRBV29-1,SAGQGAFAGGYEQY
TRBJ1-1,11,TRBV27,ASSYNGPRGAF
TRBJ2-7,11,TRBV7-9,ASGSYAIHEQY
TRBJ2-2,16,TRBV5-6,ASSLASGRAGNTGELF
TRBJ2-5,10,TRBV29-1,SVTTGEETQY
TRBJ1-3,12,TRBV29-1,SAEGPGSGNTIY
TRBJ2-1,11,TRBV24-1,ATSGAVGNEQF
TRBJ2-7,14,TRBV5-1,ASSPRKTGATYEQY
TRBJ2-2,13,TRBV5-1,ASSPGLVGTGELF
TRBJ2-7,13,TRBV12-3/TRBV12-4,ASSFGTGEGNEQY
TRBJ1-5,14,TRBV5-1,ASSSARTGFNQPQH
TRBJ2-3,14,TRBV5-1,ASSLAGQGNTDTQY
TRBJ1-5,12,TRBV5-1,ASSLGTVNQPQH
TRBJ2-7,12,TRBV27,ASSSRGGYYEQY
TRBJ1-1,10,TRBV20-1,SANSGQIEAF
TRBJ1-1,15,TRBV23-1,ASSQSIKSGGNAEAF
TRBJ2-7,11,TRBV5-6,ASSWGQNYEQY
TRBJ2-5,14,TRBV15,ATSSPRQGPVRTQY
TRBJ1-1,12,TRBV13,ASSLRDMNTEAF
TRBJ2-5,13,TRBV7-2,ASSPRGWSGETQY
TRBJ2-5,11,TRBV7-3,ASSPRRGETQY
TRBJ2-7,12,TRBV5-5,ASSLATVSYEQY
TRBJ1-2,13,TRBV5-1,ASSPRSGGYYGYT
TRBJ1-2,13,TRBV7-9,ASSSEQGILWGYT
TRBJ2-7,14,TRBV6-2/TRBV6-3,ASSRHAGTGRLEQY
TRBJ1-2,13,TRBV30,AWSVDTGRGDGYT
TRBJ2-2,11,TRBV7-9,ANRGLLTGELF
TRBJ2-1,13,TRBV20-1,SAPSDSYSYNEQF
TRBJ2-1,13,TRBV4-3,ASSRVSGTLIEQF
TRBJ2-1,13,TRBV5-1,ASSLAESSYNEQF
TRBJ1-1,12,TRBV7-8,ASSLVQMNTEAF
TRBJ2-1,13,TRBV4-3,ASNTELAGADEQF
TRBJ2-1,12,TRBV5-1,ASRRQGSYNEQF